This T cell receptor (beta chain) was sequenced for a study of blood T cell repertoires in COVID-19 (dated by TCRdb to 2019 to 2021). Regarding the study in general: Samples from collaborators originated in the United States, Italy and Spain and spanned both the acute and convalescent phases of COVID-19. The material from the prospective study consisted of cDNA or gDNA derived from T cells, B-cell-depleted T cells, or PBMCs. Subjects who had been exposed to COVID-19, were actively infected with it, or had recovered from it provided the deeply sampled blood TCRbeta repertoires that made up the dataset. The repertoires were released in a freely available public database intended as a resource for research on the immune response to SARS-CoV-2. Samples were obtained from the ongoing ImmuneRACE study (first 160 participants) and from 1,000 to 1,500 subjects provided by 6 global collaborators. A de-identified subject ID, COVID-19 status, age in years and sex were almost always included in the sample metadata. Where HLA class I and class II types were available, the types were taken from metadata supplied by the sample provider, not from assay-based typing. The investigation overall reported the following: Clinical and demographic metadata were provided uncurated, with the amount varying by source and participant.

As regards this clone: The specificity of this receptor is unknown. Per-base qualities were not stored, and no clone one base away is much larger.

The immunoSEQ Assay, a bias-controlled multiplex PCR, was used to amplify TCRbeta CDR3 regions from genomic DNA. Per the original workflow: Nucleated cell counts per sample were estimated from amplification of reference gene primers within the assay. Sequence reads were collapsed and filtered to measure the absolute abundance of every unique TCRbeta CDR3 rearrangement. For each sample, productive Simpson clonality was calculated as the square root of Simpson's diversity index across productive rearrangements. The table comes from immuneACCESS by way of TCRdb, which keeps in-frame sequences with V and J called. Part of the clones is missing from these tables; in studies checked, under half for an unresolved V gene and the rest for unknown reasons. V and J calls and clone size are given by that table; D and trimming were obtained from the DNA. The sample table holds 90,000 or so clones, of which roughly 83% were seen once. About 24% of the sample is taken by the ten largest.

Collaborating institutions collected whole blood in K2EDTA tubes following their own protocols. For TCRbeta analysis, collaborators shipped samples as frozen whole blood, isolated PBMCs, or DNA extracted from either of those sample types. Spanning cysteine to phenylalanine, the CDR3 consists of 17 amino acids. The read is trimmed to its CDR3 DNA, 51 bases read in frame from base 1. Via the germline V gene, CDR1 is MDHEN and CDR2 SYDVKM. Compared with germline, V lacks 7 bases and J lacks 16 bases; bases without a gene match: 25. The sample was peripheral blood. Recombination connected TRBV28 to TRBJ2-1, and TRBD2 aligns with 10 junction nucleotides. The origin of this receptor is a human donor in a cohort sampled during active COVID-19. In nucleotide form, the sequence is TGTGCCAGCAAGTCAGGGTATCTAGCGGGAGACCAGCGTGGATATTTCTTC. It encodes CASKSGYLAGDQRGYFF. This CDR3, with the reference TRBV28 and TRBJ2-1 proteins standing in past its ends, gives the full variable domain DVKVTQSSRYLVKRTGEKVFLECVQDMDHENMFWYRQDPGLGLRLIYFSYDVKMKEKGDIPEGYSVSREKKERFSLILESASTNQTSMYLCASKSGYLAGDQRGYFFGPGTRLTVL.